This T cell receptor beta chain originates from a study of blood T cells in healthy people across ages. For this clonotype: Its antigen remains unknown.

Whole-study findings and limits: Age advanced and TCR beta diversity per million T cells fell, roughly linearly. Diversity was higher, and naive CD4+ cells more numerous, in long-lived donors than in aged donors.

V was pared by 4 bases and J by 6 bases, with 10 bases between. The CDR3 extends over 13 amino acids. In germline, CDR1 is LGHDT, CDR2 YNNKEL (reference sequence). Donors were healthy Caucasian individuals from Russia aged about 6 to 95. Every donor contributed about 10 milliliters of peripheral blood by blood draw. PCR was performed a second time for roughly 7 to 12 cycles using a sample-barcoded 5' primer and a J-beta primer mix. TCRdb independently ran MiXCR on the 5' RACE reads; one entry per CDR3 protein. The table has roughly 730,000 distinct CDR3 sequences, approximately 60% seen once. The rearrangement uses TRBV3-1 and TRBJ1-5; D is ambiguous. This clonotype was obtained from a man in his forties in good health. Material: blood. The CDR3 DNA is TGTGCCAGCAGCCGGGAACCGGGTCAGCCCCAGCATTTT. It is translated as CASSREPGQPQHF.